Listed below are T cell receptor beta chains from one sample, sequenced in a study of T cell changes during pregnancy in multiple sclerosis. Using immunoSEQ multiplex PCR, the repertoire was profiled, and TCRdb retains in-frame clones only, with some absent. Among about 28,000 clones listed, around 89% were seen once. The sample here was CD4+ T cells from peripheral blood mononuclear cells, taken in the first trimester of pregnancy. The source of these receptors is a female donor in good health, enrolled as a control in a pregnancy study. Both conserved end residues are part of each CDR3. Fields, in order: J gene, D gene, V gene, CDR3 protein. A D gene is named only where the DNA matches it firmly.

TRBJ2-1	TRBD2	TRBV5-4	CASSPGKTSGGDNEQFF
TRBJ2-2	TRBD2	TRBV9	CASSPGGLSGRVNTGELFF
TRBJ2-1	NA	TRBV7-8	CASSEGGKGQFF
TRBJ1-3	TRBD1	TRBV6-1	CASSVRDRASGNTIYF
TRBJ2-7	NA	TRBV28	CASSLPATGTGQYF
TRBJ1-2	NA	TRBV19	CASSISQSPYGYTF
TRBJ2-1	TRBD2	TRBV7-2	CASSLAGSGSYEQFF
TRBJ2-1	TRBD2	TRBV7-7	CASSLGLSGSDEQFF
TRBJ2-7	NA	TRBV4-1	CASSQGRQGPYEQYF
TRBJ2-1	TRBD1	TRBV6-5	CASSYPAQGEQFF
TRBJ1-4	TRBD1	TRBV6-6	CASSPDRATNEKLFF
TRBJ2-7	TRBD2	TRBV30	CAWRSGRVYEQYF
TRBJ2-2	NA	TRBV2	CASSAQSGELFF
TRBJ2-1	TRBD2	TRBV5-5	CASSSGLAGVNEQFF
TRBJ2-7	TRBD1	TRBV10-3	CAAKDRENYEQYF
TRBJ2-3	NA	TRBV5-4	CASSLVSQGSDTQYF
TRBJ2-3	TRBD1	TRBV29-1	CSVRQGGGTDTQYF
TRBJ2-1	TRBD2	TRBV11-2	CASRSSGNNEQFF
TRBJ1-2	NA	TRBV7-2	CASSQNGDYGYTF
TRBJ2-7	NA	TRBV15	CATSRDRAGTYEQYF
TRBJ2-1	TRBD2	TRBV28	CASSSSGRAYNEQFF
TRBJ1-2	TRBD1	TRBV2	CASKFQGADYGYTF
TRBJ2-7	NA	TRBV18	CASSPSLYEQYF
TRBJ2-1	NA	TRBV19	CASRETGVPYNEQFF
TRBJ2-5	NA	TRBV28	CASSFSGQETQYF
TRBJ2-5	TRBD1	TRBV6-5	CASTQQGAGETQYF
TRBJ2-1	TRBD2	TRBV9	CASSVEFGTSRYNEQFF
TRBJ1-6	NA	TRBV9	CASSIKTGGGSPLHF
TRBJ2-7	NA	TRBV9	CASSPRGQSSYEQYF